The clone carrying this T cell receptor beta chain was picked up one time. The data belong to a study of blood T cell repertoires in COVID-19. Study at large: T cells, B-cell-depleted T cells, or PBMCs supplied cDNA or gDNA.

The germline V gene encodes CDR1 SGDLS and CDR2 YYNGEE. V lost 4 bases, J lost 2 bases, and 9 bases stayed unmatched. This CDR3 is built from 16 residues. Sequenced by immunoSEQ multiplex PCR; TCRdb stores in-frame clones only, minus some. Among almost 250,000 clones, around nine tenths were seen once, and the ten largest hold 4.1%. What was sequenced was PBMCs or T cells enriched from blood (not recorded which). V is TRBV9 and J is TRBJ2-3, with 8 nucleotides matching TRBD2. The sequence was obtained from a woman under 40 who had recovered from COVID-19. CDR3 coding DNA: TGTGCCAGCAGCCTCCCAACTAGCGGACTCACAGATACGCAGTATTTT. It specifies CASSLPTSGLTDTQYF.